The 11 T cell receptor beta chains in this list originate from one sample, sequenced in a study of type 1 and type 2 diabetes patients. PCR was run on genomic DNA. A primer set of 30 forward and 13 reverse primers amplified the CDR3. MiXCR, run by TCRdb on the multiplex PCR reads, gives a single entry per CDR3 protein. Altogether about 270,000 distinct CDR3 sequences are present, roughly 44% being singletons, with the ten largest covering roughly 13%. Sequencing was performed on peripheral blood mononuclear cells (PBMCs). The receptors derive from a man aged 18 to 30 with type 2 diabetes.

In this sample, this clonotype turned up a few times. The rearrangement links TRBV6-5 to TRBJ2-6; the D is unclear. V was clipped by 0 bases and J by 0 bases, with 6 bases between them. Germline V CDR1 and CDR2: MNHEY, SVGAGI. The CDR3 contains 16 residues. Written as DNA, the CDR3 is TGTGCCAGCAGTTACTCGCACAGCTCTGGGGCCAACGTCCTGACTTTC. As protein: CASSYSHSSGANVLTF.

This rearrangement joins TRBV7-6 to TRBJ2-5, with 16 bases lining up with TRBD2. CDR3 length: 21 residues. The ends lost 2 bases at V and 6 bases at J; junction bases unmatched: 18. The germline CDR1 and CDR2 sequences are SGHVS and FNYEAQ. The CDR3: CASSLTPFSGTSGGAGKTQYF. The CDR3 DNA follows: TGTGCCAGCAGCTTAACCCCCTTCTCCGGGACTAGCGGGGGGGCTGGGAAGACCCAGTACTTC. The whole variable domain, filled in from reference TRBV7-6 and TRBJ2-5, reads GAGVSQSPRYKVTKRGQDVALRCDPISGHVSLYWYRQALGQGPEFLTYFNYEAQQDKSGLPNDRFSAERPEGSISTLTIQRTEQRDSAMYRCASSLTPFSGTSGGAGKTQYFGPGTRLLVL.

This clonotype was found a few times. This sequence joins TRBV15 and TRBJ2-1, with 12 bases identical to TRBD2. Germline CDR1 and CDR2: LNHNV and YYDKDF (reference sequence). V dropped 3 bases and J dropped 6; count of bases not matched to a gene: 9. CDR3 length: 17 amino acids. CDR3: CATSSSSLAGGVNEQFF. The CDR3 region has the DNA TGTGCCACCAGCAGTAGCTCTCTAGCGGGAGGGGTCAATGAGCAGTTCTTC.

The genes are TRBV28 and TRBJ2-7, with no clear D. CDR3 size: 13 residues. Trimming pared 8 bases from V and 7 bases from J, leaving 18 bases between. Per germline, CDR1 MDHEN and CDR2 SYDVKM. The CDR3 here is CASWATPQGEQYF. CDR3 DNA: TGTGCCAGCTGGGCGACCCCCCAAGGAGAGCAGTACTTC.

The rearrangement links TRBV10-2 to TRBJ1-1; 7 bases agree with TRBD1. Unmatched junction bases numbered 5, after V lost 3 bases and J lost 1 base. From germline, CDR1 is WSHSY and CDR2 SAAADI. The CDR3 has 15 residues. CDR3 sequence reads: CASSDGTAGNTEAFF. The CDR3 DNA reads as TGCGCCAGCAGTGATGGGACAGCCGGGAACACTGAAGCTTTCTTT.

A few counts support this clonotype. V usage is TRBV6-5 and J usage is TRBJ1-6; D is undetermined. Germline CDR1 MNHEY, CDR2 SVGAGI. The CDR3 has 13 amino acids. V lost 10 bases and J 8 bases, leaving 15 bases between the germline ends. Written as DNA, the CDR3 is TGTGCCACCTCTCGGCCTCGGGATTCACCCCTCCACTTT. It is translated as CATSRPRDSPLHF.

This clonotype showed up just a few times. V usage is TRBV14 and J usage is TRBJ1-2, with 7 positions matching TRBD1. This CDR3 has 15 residues. V was clipped by 0 bases and J by 7 bases; unmatched bases: 8. Per germline, CDR1 SGHDN and CDR2 FVKESK. This CDR3 is CASSQDYGQDGGYTF. The CDR3 DNA is TGTGCCAGCAGCCAAGATTACGGACAGGATGGTGGCTACACCTTC.

This clonotype was seen more than once but under ten times. The chain joins TRBV15 to TRBJ1-1; perhaps TRBD1 as D (6 bases). The CDR3 loop spans 16 amino acids. Trimming left V 0 bases short and J 1 base short, with 12 bases between. Germline lookup yields CDR1 LNHNV and CDR2 YYDKDF (reference sequence). CDR3 in amino acids: CATSRDNRVGNTEAFF. The CDR3 DNA reads as TGTGCCACCAGCAGAGATAACAGGGTAGGGAACACTGAAGCTTTCTTT.

This clonotype was counted ten times or more. J is TRBJ2-7 and V is TRBV20-1; D is ambiguous. The CDR3 runs 13 residues. Germline-derived CDR1 and CDR2 are DFQATT and SNEGSKA (reference sequence). V was trimmed by 4 bases and J by 4 bases, leaving 14 bases between them. The CDR3 region is CSAIGRVTYEQYF. CDR3 nucleotide sequence: TGCAGTGCTATTGGCCGGGTTACGTACGAGCAGTACTTC.

The table lists this clonotype with a few counts. The J gene is TRBJ1-2, the V gene TRBV6-5, with unresolved D. The CDR3 sequence is 13 residues long. Germline V CDR1 and CDR2: MNHEY, SVGAGI. Trimming stripped 2 bases from V and 1 base from J, with 5 bases between. The CDR3 DNA follows: TGTGCCAGCAGTTACGACGGTAACTATGGCTACACCTTC. Protein product: CASSYDGNYGYTF.

A few counts support this clonotype. The chain links TRBV7-6 to TRBJ2-2; 10 nucleotides line up with TRBD2. The CDR3 consists of 18 residues. V shed 2 bases and J 1 base; nucleotides not matched to a gene: 7. Germline V gene lookup returns CDR1 SGHVS and CDR2 FNYEAQ. The CDR3 loop is CASSLQAGGPQNTGELFF. CDR3 in DNA: TGTGCCAGCAGCTTACAAGCGGGGGGGCCTCAGAACACCGGGGAGCTGTTTTTT.